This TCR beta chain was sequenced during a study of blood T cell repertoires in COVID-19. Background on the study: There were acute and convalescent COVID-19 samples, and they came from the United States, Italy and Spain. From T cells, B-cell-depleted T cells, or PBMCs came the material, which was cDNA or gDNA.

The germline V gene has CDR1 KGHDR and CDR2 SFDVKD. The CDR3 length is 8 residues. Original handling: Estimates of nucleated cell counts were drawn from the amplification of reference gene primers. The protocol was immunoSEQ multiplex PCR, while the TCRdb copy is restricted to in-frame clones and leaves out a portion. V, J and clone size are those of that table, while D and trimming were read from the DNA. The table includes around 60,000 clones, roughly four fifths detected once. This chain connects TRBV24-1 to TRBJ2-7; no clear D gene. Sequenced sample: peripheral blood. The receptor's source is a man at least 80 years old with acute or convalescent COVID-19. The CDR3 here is CDIYEQYF. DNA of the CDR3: TGTGACATCTACGAGCAGTACTTC.